These T cell receptor beta chains were read from a single sample in a study of vaccination effects on CD4 cells after COVID-19. Sequenced by immunoSEQ multiplex PCR; TCRdb stores in-frame clones only, minus some. The sample includes 45,000 or so clones, approximately 80% seen only once; the top ten take about 11%. Antigens for these TCRs are unknown. The sample in question was CD4+ T cells from PBMCs cultured without peptide, obtained before COVID-19 vaccination. The receptors derive from a human donor who had a prior SARS-CoV-2 infection. Both conserved end residues are part of each CDR3. Size is stated for part of the rows, as once, few or many counts, or as a class when the clone is expanded.

abundance: few; v_gene: TRBV5-1; CDR3aa: CASSVGNTIYF
abundance: .; v_gene: TRBV23-1; CDR3aa: CASSRGVGNQPQHF
abundance: .; v_gene: TRBV19; CDR3aa: CASSILGQFGYTF
abundance: .; v_gene: TRBV2; CDR3aa: CAASRAGGSYF
abundance: .; v_gene: TRBV18; CDR3aa: CASSLIGAEAFF
abundance: .; v_gene: TRBV2; CDR3aa: CASEPPNTGELFF
abundance: few; v_gene: TRBV5-8; CDR3aa: CASSSRARPHQPQHF
abundance: .; v_gene: TRBV18; CDR3aa: CASSPRQEDGYTF
abundance: .; v_gene: TRBV19; CDR3aa: CASSISERGRGTEAFF
abundance: .; v_gene: TRBV30; CDR3aa: CAWSPRQNTIYF
abundance: .; v_gene: TRBV5-8; CDR3aa: CASSLRGQGVSGNTIYF
abundance: .; v_gene: TRBV7-3; CDR3aa: CASSLNSGATDTQYF
abundance: .; v_gene: TRBV30; CDR3aa: CAWSVPTIYLEKLFF